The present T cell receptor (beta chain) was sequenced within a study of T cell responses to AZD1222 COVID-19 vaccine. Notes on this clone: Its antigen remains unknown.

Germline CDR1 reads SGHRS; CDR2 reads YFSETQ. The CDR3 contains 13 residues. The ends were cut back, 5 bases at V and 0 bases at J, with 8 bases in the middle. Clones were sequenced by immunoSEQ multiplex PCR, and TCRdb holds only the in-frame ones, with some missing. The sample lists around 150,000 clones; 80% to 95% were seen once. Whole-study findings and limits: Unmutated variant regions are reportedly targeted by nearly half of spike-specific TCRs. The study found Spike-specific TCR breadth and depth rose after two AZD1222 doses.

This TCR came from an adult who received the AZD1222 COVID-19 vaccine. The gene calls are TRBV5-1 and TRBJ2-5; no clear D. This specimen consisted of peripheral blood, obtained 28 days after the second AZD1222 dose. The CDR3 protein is CASRTEYQETQYF. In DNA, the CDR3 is TGCGCCAGCAGAACAGAGTACCAAGAGACCCAGTACTTC.